The 15 T cell receptor beta chains in this list originate from one sample, sequenced in a study of cytomegalovirus exposure and HLA in healthy donors. Amplification used 60 Vbeta primers and 13 Jbeta primers. The data were produced by immunoSEQ multiplex PCR, yet TCRdb's version contains in-frame clones alone and is incomplete. Recorded for this sample: about 39,000 clones. Sequenced input: PBMCs. The receptors derive from a male donor in good health and CMV-seronegative.

The CDR3 spells CAWSATRGNEKLFF. CDR3 nucleotides: TGTGCCTGGAGTGCGACCCGGGGTAATGAAAAACTGTTTTTT. This sequence joins TRBV30 and TRBJ1-4, with unresolved D. The V gene lost 1 base and the J gene lost 4 bases, with 10 bases spanning the gap. Germline-derived CDR1 and CDR2 are GTSNPN and SVGIG (reference sequence). The CDR3 is 14 amino acids.

The rearrangement joins TRBV27 to TRBJ2-7, with 9 positions matching TRBD1. J gave up 3 bases and V 5 bases, and 5 bases lay outside the gene matches. The CDR3 sequence is 14 residues long. The germline gives CDR1 MNHEY, CDR2 SMNVEV (reference sequence). CDR3 bases: TGTGCCAGCAGTCCGACAGGGGGTATCTACGAGCAGTACTTC. Translation: CASSPTGGIYEQYF.

The chain recombines TRBV15 with TRBJ2-7, with 7 bases that match TRBD1. This CDR3 has 15 residues. Unmatched junction bases numbered 9, after V lost 5 bases and J lost 2 bases. Germline V gives CDR1 LNHNV, CDR2 YYDKDF (reference sequence). Here the CDR3 reads CATSFFGTVAYEQYF. CDR3 DNA sequence: TGTGCCACCAGCTTCTTCGGGACAGTAGCCTACGAGCAGTACTTC. The full variable domain, rest sourced from reference TRBV15 and TRBJ2-7, is DAMVIQNPRYQVTQFGKPVTLSCSQTLNHNVMYWYQQKSSQAPKLLFHYYDKDFNNEADTPDNFQSRRPNTSFCFLDIRSPGLGDTAMYLCATSFFGTVAYEQYFGPGTRLTVT.

The rearrangement uses TRBV30 and TRBJ2-7, with TRBD2 as a possible D gene (5 bases). CDR3 length: 11 amino acids. Trimming cost V 4 bases and J 7 bases, with 11 bases left between them. Germline V CDR1 and CDR2: GTSNPN, SVGIG (reference sequence). CDR3 sequence (DNA): TGTGCCTGGACTGGTACGGGGGAGCAGTACTTC. Encoded protein: CAWTGTGEQYF.

J is TRBJ1-5 and V is TRBV7-9; D ambiguous. Germline V CDR1 and CDR2: SEHNR, FQNEAQ (reference sequence). Trimming took off 5 bases at V and 4 bases at J, with 9 bases between the two ends. The CDR3 contains 13 residues. For the CDR3, the DNA is TGTGCCAGCAGCCCCGCCCAGAATCAGCCCCAGCATTTT. Protein product: CASSPAQNQPQHF.

This chain uses TRBV5-6 with TRBJ2-2; TRBD1 matches at 8 bases. This CDR3 contains 17 residues. Germline assignment: CDR1 SGHDT and CDR2 YYEEEE. J lost 2 bases, V lost 2 bases, and 8 bases had no gene match. The CDR3 spells CASSFWTGMTNTGELFF. In DNA, the CDR3 is TGTGCCAGCAGCTTTTGGACAGGGATGACTAACACCGGGGAGCTGTTTTTT.

The genes are TRBV2 and TRBJ2-7; 7 positions agree with TRBD1. Trimming took 6 bases from V and 1 from J; bases not matched to a gene: 0. Per germline, CDR1 SNHLY and CDR2 FYNNEI. This CDR3 contains 12 residues. The CDR3 loop reads CASRTGSYEQYF. The CDR3 DNA sequence: TGTGCCAGCAGGACAGGGTCCTACGAGCAGTACTTC.

The V call is TRBV5-1, the J call TRBJ1-1, with 8 bases identical to TRBD1. This CDR3 is 15 amino acids long. Unmatched junction bases numbered 6, after V lost 4 bases and J lost 1 base. The germline gives CDR1 SGHRS, CDR2 YFSETQ. DNA of the CDR3: TGCGCCAGCAGCCCTCGACAGGGGAAGAACACTGAAGCTTTCTTT. Residues: CASSPRQGKNTEAFF.

The J gene is TRBJ2-1, the V gene TRBV5-1; unclear D gene. CDR3 length: 11 residues. The germline V and J ends were trimmed by 0 bases and 10 bases, with 5 bases remaining between them. Germline CDR1 and CDR2: SGHRS and YFSETQ. As DNA, the CDR3 is TGCGCCAGCAGCTTGGTCCAGGAGCAGTTCTTC. This sequence encodes CASSLVQEQFF.

The J gene is TRBJ1-5, the V gene TRBV6-1; possible D gene TRBD1, 6 bases. Trimming removed 4 bases from V and 7 bases from J, with 14 bases in between. This CDR3 is 14 amino acids long. The V gene's germline CDR1 is MNHNS and CDR2 SASEGT. The CDR3 reads CASSAHRVEQPQHF. The CDR3 nucleotides are TGTGCCAGCAGTGCACACAGGGTAGAGCAGCCCCAGCATTTT.

The rearrangement uses TRBV6-1 and TRBJ1-5, with TRBD1 identical over 10 bases. Germline V gene lookup returns CDR1 MNHNS and CDR2 SASEGT. The CDR3 totals 16 residues. Unmatched junction bases numbered 9, after V lost 4 bases and J lost 6 bases. The chain's CDR3 is CASSARDRGLGQPQHF. The CDR3 bases are TGTGCCAGCAGTGCCCGGGACAGGGGATTGGGTCAGCCCCAGCATTTT.

The rearrangement links TRBV18 to TRBJ2-1; a possible D gene is TRBD1 (5 bases). The CDR3 is 15 amino acids. Germline V gene data show CDR1 as KGHSH and CDR2 as LQKENI. Trimming pared 6 bases from V and 8 bases from J, leaving 20 bases between. Here the CDR3 reads CASSHKSGLVDEQFF. CDR3 bases: TGTGCCAGCTCGCACAAATCAGGGTTGGTCGATGAGCAGTTCTTC.

V is TRBV19 and J is TRBJ1-5, with 8 bases aligning to TRBD1. This CDR3 comprises 15 residues. Germline V gene sequence: CDR1 LNHDA, CDR2 SQIVND (reference sequence). V gave up 6 bases and J gave up 5 bases; unmatched junction bases: 9. The CDR3 loop is CASSLRQGKDQPQHF. The CDR3 DNA sequence: TGTGCCAGTAGCTTGAGACAGGGGAAGGATCAGCCCCAGCATTTT.

The chain joins TRBV19 to TRBJ2-7, with 8 bases identical to TRBD2. The V gene's germline CDR1 is LNHDA and CDR2 SQIVND (reference sequence). The CDR3 contains 15 residues. Trimming took 5 bases from V and 3 from J; bases not matched to a gene: 9. CDR3 in amino acids: CASSAGGGPGYEQYF. CDR3 DNA: TGTGCCAGTAGTGCCGGGGGGGGACCGGGCTACGAGCAGTACTTC. Variable domain in full (rest from reference TRBV19 and TRBJ2-7): DGGITQSPKYLFRKEGQNVTLSCEQNLNHDAMYWYRQDPGQGLRLIYYSQIVNDFQKGDIAEGYSVSREKKESFPLTVTSAQKNPTAFYLCASSAGGGPGYEQYFGPGTRLTVT.

The chain has TRBV18 and TRBJ2-5; D possibly corresponds to TRBD2 (5 bases). Trimming removed 2 bases from V and 4 bases from J, with 11 bases in between. Per the germline V gene, CDR1 is KGHSH and CDR2 is LQKENI. The CDR3 extends over 14 amino acids. The CDR3 bases are TGTGCCAGCTCACCAAGGGCACTAGTAGAGACCCAGTACTTC. This sequence encodes CASSPRALVETQYF.